The 29 T cell receptor beta chains listed next were all sequenced from one sample in a study of blood T cell repertoires in COVID-19. The assay was immunoSEQ multiplex PCR, and TCRdb's table has in-frame clones only and misses some. The repertoire holds over 150,000 clones, with more than 80% as singletons. The specimen sequenced was peripheral blood. The receptors come from a man aged 45-60 years with acute or convalescent COVID-19.

The chain joins TRBV28 to TRBJ2-5, with 10 bases aligning to TRBD1. Germline V gene data show CDR1 as MDHEN and CDR2 as SYDVKM. There are 15 residues in the CDR3. The J segment lost 6 bases and the V segment lost 7 bases, leaving 11 bases of the junction unmatched. This chain's CDR3 is CASKAPGQGMKTQYF. CDR3 bases: TGTGCCAGCAAGGCCCCGGGACAGGGGATGAAGACCCAGTACTTC. Full variable domain (remainder filled in from reference TRBV28 and TRBJ2-5): DVKVTQSSRYLVKRTGEKVFLECVQDMDHENMFWYRQDPGLGLRLIYFSYDVKMKEKGDIPEGYSVSREKKERFSLILESASTNQTSMYLCASKAPGQGMKTQYFGPGTRLLVL.

The table lists this clone with a count of one. This chain joins TRBV27 and TRBJ1-5; 10 bases fit TRBD1. Germline-derived CDR1 and CDR2 are MNHEY and SMNVEV (reference sequence). The CDR3 loop spans 17 amino acids. V lost 3 bases and J lost 3; bases outside the gene matches: 8. This CDR3 reads CASSLTLTGGVNQPQHF. The CDR3 bases are TGTGCCAGCAGTTTGACCCTGACAGGGGGCGTCAATCAGCCCCAGCATTTT.

The rearrangement links TRBV2 to TRBJ1-5; 10 nucleotides match TRBD1. V lost 11 bases, J lost 6 bases, and 7 bases stayed unmatched. The germline gives CDR1 SNHLY, CDR2 FYNNEI. The CDR3 runs 13 residues. The CDR3 protein is CASTGTGVQPQHF. The CDR3, as DNA: TGTGCCTCTACCGGGACAGGGGTTCAGCCCCAGCATTTT.

The rearrangement joins TRBV10-3 to TRBJ2-7, with 9 nucleotides matching TRBD1. Germline trimming cut 3 bases from V and 5 bases from J; bases unmatched to any gene: 5. CDR1 and CDR2 from the germline V gene are ENHRY and SYGVKD. The CDR3 has 14 amino acids. The CDR3 bases are TGTGCCATCAGTGATACACAGGGGGCTGACGAGCAGTACTTC. Translated: CAISDTQGADEQYF.

The chain carries TRBV28 and TRBJ1-1; a possible D gene is TRBD1 (6 bases). The CDR3 loop spans 14 amino acids. The V end was cut by 4 bases, the J end by 1 base, with 10 bases between. Germline values: CDR1 MDHEN, CDR2 SYDVKM. CDR3 residues: CASSSGQTNTEAFF. CDR3 nucleotides: TGTGCCAGCAGTTCGGGACAAACGAACACTGAAGCTTTCTTT.

This rearrangement joins TRBV2 to TRBJ1-4; unclear D gene. The CDR3 is made up of 16 amino acids. CDR1 is SNHLY and CDR2 is FYNNEI in the germline V gene. Between the trimmed V and J ends, which lost 6 bases and 8 bases, there was a span of 22 bases. The DNA of the CDR3 is TGTGCCAGCAGCCGGGATCGGGGTGGGTCTGAAGAAAAACTGTTTTTT. Translation: CASSRDRGGSEEKLFF.

The chain combines TRBV6-1 with TRBJ1-1; a weak D match, TRBD1 (5 bases). V was clipped by 2 bases and J by 5 bases, with 12 bases between them. This CDR3 region has 14 residues. Germline-derived CDR1 and CDR2 are MNHNS and SASEGT. DNA of the CDR3: TGTGCCAGCAGTGAAACGGCAGGGTGGACTGAAGCTTTCTTT. Translation gives CASSETAGWTEAFF.

The rearrangement links TRBV5-1 to TRBJ2-5; 11 positions match TRBD1. V lost 0 bases, J lost 5 bases, and 6 bases stayed unmatched. This CDR3 region has 16 residues. CDR1 and CDR2 from the germline V gene are SGHRS and YFSETQ. In nucleotides, the CDR3 is TGCGCCAGCAGCTTGGGCCGGACAGGGGGCGCCGAGACCCAGTACTTC. Protein sequence: CASSLGRTGGAETQYF.

V is TRBV27 and J is TRBJ1-2; tentative D call: TRBD1 (5 bases). CDR1 MNHEY and CDR2 SMNVEV come from the germline V gene (reference sequence). This CDR3 has 14 residues. V was trimmed by 3 bases and J by 8 bases, leaving 16 bases between them. The CDR3, as DNA: TGTGCCAGCAGTTTGCGGGGCCGAGGTTGGGGCTACACCTTC. It translates to CASSLRGRGWGYTF.

Only one count was recorded for this clone. The rearrangement uses TRBV6-5 and TRBJ2-2; no definite D call. V was cut by 2 bases and J by 4 bases, with 8 bases left in between. The CDR3 runs to 14 residues. CDR1 and CDR2 from the germline V gene are MNHEY and SVGAGI. The CDR3 protein is CASSYGLGTGELFF. The CDR3 region has the DNA TGTGCCAGCAGTTACGGGCTCGGCACCGGGGAGCTGTTTTTT.

V gene TRBV12-3 or TRBV12-4 combines with J gene TRBJ1-1; a possible D gene is TRBD1 (5 bases). Trimming pared 7 bases from V and 10 bases from J, leaving 19 bases between. The CDR3 contains 13 residues. The CDR3 sequence: CASTLSRDSRAFF. The CDR3 DNA reads TGTGCCAGCACCCTCTCGAGGGACTCAAGAGCTTTCTTT.

The chain combines TRBV11-3 with TRBJ2-2; 12 nucleotides agree with TRBD2. This CDR3 is 16 amino acids long. Losses at the gene ends were 5 bases for V and 4 bases for J; bases not matched to a gene: 5. The V gene's germline CDR1 is SGHNT and CDR2 YENEEA. This CDR3 reads CASSPRLAGVTGELFF. CDR3 bases: TGTGCCAGCAGCCCTCGACTAGCGGGGGTCACCGGGGAGCTGTTTTTT.

The chain employs TRBV2 and TRBJ1-5, with D tentatively TRBD1 (6 bases). CDR1 SNHLY and CDR2 FYNNEI come from the germline V gene. The V gene lost 5 bases and the J gene lost 0 bases, with 14 bases spanning the gap. This CDR3 has 16 amino acids. The CDR3 DNA reads as TGTGCCAGCAGTCTACAGGGAAGTCTTAGCAATCAGCCCCAGCATTTT. It codes for CASSLQGSLSNQPQHF. The complete variable domain, with remaining parts taken from reference TRBV2 and TRBJ1-5, reads EPEVTQTPSHQVTQMGQEVILRCVPISNHLYFYWYRQILGQKVEFLVSFYNNEISEKSEIFDDQFSVERPDGSNFTLKIRSTKLEDSAMYFCASSLQGSLSNQPQHFGDGTRLSIL.

This clone appeared a few times. The gene calls are TRBV10-1 and TRBJ2-1; maybe TRBD2 (6 bases). CDR3 length: 12 residues. Trimming removed 6 bases at V and 6 bases at J, with 9 bases between. From germline, CDR1 is WNHNN and CDR2 SYGVQD (reference sequence). The CDR3 sequence is CASSRGSNEQFF. The CDR3, as DNA: TGCGCCAGCAGCCGGGGGAGCAATGAGCAGTTCTTC.

The chain uses TRBV7-9 and TRBJ2-5; 7 bases match TRBD2. CDR1 SEHNR and CDR2 FQNEAQ come from the germline V gene (reference sequence). The CDR3 loop spans 15 amino acids. V was clipped by 5 bases and J by 5 bases; unmatched bases: 11. CDR3 sequence reads: CASSTRLARGETQYF. The DNA for the CDR3 is TGTGCCAGCAGCACGAGACTAGCCCGAGGGGAGACCCAGTACTTC.

The chain carries TRBV5-1 and TRBJ2-2; a possible D gene is TRBD1 (5 bases). CDR1 and CDR2 from the germline V gene are SGHRS and YFSETQ. V lost 0 bases and J 0 bases, leaving 9 bases between the germline ends. The CDR3 consists of 16 residues. The CDR3 sequence is CASSLGGSANTGELFF. As DNA, the CDR3 is TGCGCCAGCAGCTTGGGGGGCAGCGCGAACACCGGGGAGCTGTTTTTT.

This clone was seen just once. This same CDR3 is encoded by further DNA sequences in the sample. The chain uses TRBV18 and TRBJ1-1; 8 bases fit TRBD1. This CDR3 region has 14 residues. Germline V gene sequence: CDR1 KGHSH, CDR2 LQKENI. The V segment lost 3 bases and the J segment 1 base; nucleotides outside the gene matches: 1. The CDR3 loop reads CASSPGQGNTEAFF. The CDR3 nucleotides read TGTGCCAGCTCACCCGGACAGGGGAACACTGAAGCTTTCTTT.

The chain has TRBV3-1 (or the pseudogene TRBV3-2) and TRBJ1-2, with D possibly being TRBD1 (6 bases). The CDR3 extends over 14 amino acids. Germline values: CDR1 LGHDT, CDR2 YNNKEL (reference sequence). V was pared by 2 bases and J by 7 bases, with 14 bases between. The CDR3, as DNA: TGTGCCAGCAGCCAACTTGGCAGGGGCAGTGGCTACACCTTC. Translation gives CASSQLGRGSGYTF.

As DNA, the CDR3 is TGTGCCAGCAGCGTAGGGTTAGCGGGAGATGAGACCCAGTACTTC. Protein product: CASSVGLAGDETQYF. The chain uses TRBV9 and TRBJ2-5; 9 positions agree with TRBD2. The V gene end was trimmed by 0 bases and the J gene end by 5 bases; junction bases not matched to a gene: 5. Per germline, CDR1 SGDLS and CDR2 YYNGEE. CDR3 length equals 15 residues.

V gene TRBV29-1 combines with J gene TRBJ2-4; D possibly corresponds to TRBD1 (6 bases). CDR3 length equals 13 residues. V was cut by 2 bases and J by 9 bases, with 14 bases left in between. CDR1 is SQVTM and CDR2 is ANQGSEA in the germline V gene. In DNA, the CDR3 is TGCAGCGTTGAAACGCGTCAAGGGGGCATTCAGTACTTC. As protein: CSVETRQGGIQYF.

The gene calls are TRBV4-1 and TRBJ1-2, with 9 nucleotides matching TRBD1. V was pared by 4 bases and J by 5 bases, with 11 bases of the junction left unmatched. Germline CDR1 MGHRA, CDR2 YSYEKL. The CDR3 covers 16 residues. CDR3 in amino acids: CASSLGGDRVRYGYTF. The CDR3 nucleotides are TGCGCCAGCAGCCTTGGGGGGGACAGGGTTAGGTATGGCTACACCTTC.

This clone was recorded only once. Here the CDR3 DNA reads TGTGCCAGCAGTCCGCGGGACAGGGGTCACTACGAGCAGTACTTC. Translated: CASSPRDRGHYEQYF. The chain joins TRBV3-1 (or the pseudogene TRBV3-2) to TRBJ2-7; TRBD1 matches at 10 bases. CDR1 and CDR2 (germline): LGHDT, YNNKEL (reference sequence). V shed 6 bases, J shed 3 bases, and the junction held 8 bases outside the gene matches. CDR3 length equals 15 residues.

The genes are TRBV7-2 and TRBJ2-7; D is possibly TRBD1 (8 bases). Trimming took off 1 base at V and 3 bases at J, with 10 bases between the two ends. The CDR3 extends over 14 amino acids. Germline assignment: CDR1 SGHTA and CDR2 FQGNSA. The CDR3 loop reads CASSLDRGGYEQYV. The DNA of the CDR3 is TGTGCCAGCAGCTTAGACAGGGGGGGCTACGAGCAGTACGTC.

The chain joins TRBV2 to TRBJ2-2; 9 nucleotides line up with TRBD2. The V and J ends lost 8 bases and 7 bases, in that order; junction bases with no gene match: 11. Germline CDR1 SNHLY, CDR2 FYNNEI. This CDR3 contains 15 residues. The CDR3 sequence is CASSGGRVAGGELFF. CDR3 coding DNA: TGTGCCAGCTCTGGCGGGAGGGTGGCGGGCGGGGAGCTGTTTTTT. Filled out from reference TRBV2 and TRBJ2-2, the complete variable domain reads EPEVTQTPSHQVTQMGQEVILRCVPISNHLYFYWYRQILGQKVEFLVSFYNNEISEKSEIFDDQFSVERPDGSNFTLKIRSTKLEDSAMYFCASSGGRVAGGELFFGEGSRLTVL.

Remarks on this clone: A clone one base away is much larger, so this may be a read error. Other DNA sequences in this sample translate to the same CDR3. This CDR3 reads CASSWQKNTEAFF. The CDR3 nucleotides read TGTGCCAGTAGTTGGCAAAAGAACACTGAAGCTTTCTTT. V is TRBV19 and J is TRBJ1-1; D call uncertain. The CDR3 totals 13 residues. The germline V gene encodes CDR1 LNHDA and CDR2 SQIVND (reference sequence). Trimming stripped 5 bases from V and 1 base from J, with 8 bases between.

The V gene is TRBV7-2, the J gene TRBJ2-5; 14 positions agree with TRBD2. Germline assignment: CDR1 SGHTA and CDR2 FQGNSA. This CDR3 spans 15 amino acids. The J segment lost 3 bases and the V segment lost 3 bases, leaving 0 bases of the junction unmatched. The CDR3 region is CASSLGLAGEETQYF. CDR3 in DNA: TGTGCCAGCAGCTTGGGACTAGCGGGGGAAGAGACCCAGTACTTC.

The chain employs TRBV12-3 or TRBV12-4 and TRBJ1-5; D is perhaps TRBD1 (5 bases). The CDR3 runs 13 residues. V was clipped by 2 bases and J by 7 bases, with 9 bases between them. The CDR3 reads CASSLNGGQPQHF. The CDR3 DNA reads TGTGCCAGCAGTTTAAACGGGGGGCAGCCCCAGCATTTT.

This clone was counted once. The chain has TRBV7-2 and TRBJ2-2; 11 nucleotides match TRBD1. J gave up 8 bases and V 5 bases, and 4 bases lay outside the gene matches. The CDR3 spans 14 residues. The germline CDR1 and CDR2 sequences are SGHTA and FQGNSA. The DNA for the CDR3 is TGTGCCAGCAGCCCCGGACAGGGGGCGGGGGAGCTGTTTTTT. The encoded protein is CASSPGQGAGELFF.

The chain couples TRBV5-1 to TRBJ1-6; D not certain. Trimming stripped 6 bases from V and 4 bases from J, with 8 bases between. Germline CDR1 SGHRS, CDR2 YFSETQ. The CDR3 runs to 13 residues. This chain's CDR3 is CASKVTYNSPLHF. DNA of the CDR3: TGCGCCAGCAAGGTGACATATAATTCACCCCTCCACTTT.